This passage covers 11 T cell receptor beta chains from one sample sequenced in a study of shared clonotypes between healthy human individuals. This table comes from immunoSEQ multiplex PCR, and its TCRdb copy is limited to in-frame clones, with some not included. Of roughly 700,000 clones in the sample, less than 85% are singletons; the top ten hold about 1.7%. The sequenced material came from memory CD4+ T cells sorted from blood. Subset noted: CD45RA-negative fraction. The source is a woman younger than 45 in good health.

The chain couples TRBV28 to TRBJ1-2; tentatively, D is TRBD1 (6 bases). Trimming removed 9 bases at V and 0 bases at J, with 14 bases between. The CDR3 sequence is 14 residues long. Germline CDR1 and CDR2: MDHEN and SYDVKM. Written as DNA, the CDR3 is TGTGCCAGTGCCCCACAGGGACCTAACTATGGCTACACCTTC. This codes for CASAPQGPNYGYTF.

The V gene is TRBV7-9, the J gene TRBJ2-3; no definite D call. CDR3 length equals 15 residues. Germline V gene lookup returns CDR1 SEHNR and CDR2 FQNEAQ (reference sequence). V gave up 2 bases and J gave up 2 bases, with 11 bases separating them. CDR3 loop: CASSLQAVDTDTQYF. In DNA, the CDR3 is TGTGCCAGCAGCTTACAGGCAGTCGACACAGATACGCAGTATTTT.

The chain joins TRBV6-4 to TRBJ2-1; either TRBD1 or TRBD2 may fit D (5 bases each). The CDR3 length is 15 residues. V was trimmed by 6 bases and J by 0 bases, leaving 12 bases between them. The germline V gene has CDR1 MRHNA and CDR2 SNTAGT. The CDR3 region has the DNA TGTGCCAGCAGCCGGGACCCTAGCTCCTACAATGAGCAGTTCTTC. This codes for CASSRDPSSYNEQFF.

This chain uses TRBV7-9 with TRBJ1-4; a weak D match, TRBD1 (5 bases). With 4 bases removed from V and 0 bases from J, the gap between germline ends came to 18 bases. Germline V gene lookup returns CDR1 SEHNR and CDR2 FQNEAQ (reference sequence). CDR3 length equals 18 residues. The CDR3, as DNA: TGTGCCAGCAGCTCCCCGCTGGGGGACCCTGCAACTAATGAAAAACTGTTTTTT. Its translation is CASSSPLGDPATNEKLFF.

This chain links TRBV11-3 with TRBJ2-7; 14 nucleotides line up with TRBD2. The CDR3 sequence is 15 residues long. V trimming: 9 bases; J trimming: 7 bases; junction bases outside the gene matches: 11. Germline assignment: CDR1 SGHNT and CDR2 YENEEA. CDR3 sequence: CASSIRGLAGAEQYF. CDR3 sequence (DNA): TGTGCCAGTAGTATCAGGGGACTAGCGGGAGCTGAGCAGTACTTC. Complete variable domain (other parts from reference TRBV11-3 and TRBJ2-7): EAGVVQSPRYKIIEKKQPVAFWCNPISGHNTLYWYLQNLGQGPELLIRYENEEAVDDSQLPKDRFSAERLKGVDSTLKIQPAELGDSAVYLCASSIRGLAGAEQYFGPGTRLTVT.

This clone was seen more than once but under ten times. The chain carries TRBV9 and TRBJ2-3; TRBD1 matches 11 bases. This CDR3 has 17 amino acids. With V trimmed by 3 bases and J by 5 bases, 11 bases remained unmatched. Germline V CDR1 and CDR2: SGDLS, YYNGEE. In DNA form, the CDR3 reads TGTGCCAGCAGCGGTAGGTTGGGACAGGGGGAGAGAGATACGCAGTATTTT. It encodes CASSGRLGQGERDTQYF.

The gene calls are TRBV18 and TRBJ2-7; perhaps TRBD1 as D (6 bases). Trimming pared 2 bases from V and 3 bases from J, leaving 17 bases between. CDR1 and CDR2 (germline): KGHSH, LQKENI. This CDR3 region has 16 residues. The CDR3: CASSPTSRDTNYEQYF. DNA for the CDR3: TGTGCCAGCTCACCAACTTCTCGGGACACCAACTACGAGCAGTACTTC.

V and J are TRBV11-2 and TRBJ2-2; 8 bases align to TRBD1. V dropped 5 bases and J dropped 4; count of bases not matched to a gene: 3. This CDR3 comprises 14 residues. Germline CDR1 is SGHAT and CDR2 is FQNNGV. CDR3 nucleotides: TGTGCCAGCAGCAAAACAGGGGGCACCGGGGAGCTGTTTTTT. Amino acids: CASSKTGGTGELFF.

This chain links TRBV27 with TRBJ1-1; no clear D gene. The V gene's germline CDR1 is MNHEY and CDR2 SMNVEV (reference sequence). Deletions cut 10 bases from V and 6 bases from J, with 15 bases between. The CDR3 sequence is 12 residues long. The CDR3 sequence is CATKTVTAEAFF. The DNA of the CDR3 is TGTGCCACTAAGACGGTCACGGCTGAAGCTTTCTTT.

This rearrangement joins TRBV28 to TRBJ2-7, with 11 positions matching TRBD2. The CDR3 consists of 15 residues. The trim removed 4 bases at V and 5 bases at J, leaving 7 bases unmatched. Germline lookup yields CDR1 MDHEN and CDR2 SYDVKM. The CDR3 sequence is CASSSVAGGSDEQYF. The CDR3 nucleotides read TGTGCCAGCAGTTCCGTAGCGGGAGGGAGCGACGAGCAGTACTTC.

V usage is TRBV28 and J usage is TRBJ1-1; 7 bases agree with TRBD1. The ends lost 5 bases at V and 4 bases at J; junction bases unmatched: 4. The CDR3 has 13 residues. Looked up from germline, CDR1 is MDHEN and CDR2 is SYDVKM. CDR3 coding DNA: TGTGCCAGCAGTCGAACAGGGGCCACTGAAGCTTTCTTT. It codes for CASSRTGATEAFF.